This entry is about one T cell receptor (beta chain). The antigen is undetermined. Generated by immunoSEQ multiplex PCR, the TCRdb table keeps only in-frame clones and is missing some. The sample records 110,000 to 150,000 clones, around three quarters being singletons. The data originate from a study of cytotoxic CD8 clonotypes in ibrutinib-treated CLL. Overall study context: Response sampling came at median around eleven months of treatment, ranging about 6 to 36 months. Findings and limits, study-wide: Clonality increased at ibrutinib response and stayed stable in sustained remission. At progression, however, it fell back toward baseline.

The CDR3 runs 10 residues. TCR beta libraries used 2 to 2.5 micrograms of genomic DNA from cryopreserved PBMCs. Specimen: PBMCs, collected after 12 months of ibrutinib treatment. This chain uses TRBV12-2 with TRBJ2-3; TRBD2 reflects the table's D call only, with no check against the DNA. TRBV12-2 is given as a pseudogene. This TCR was recovered from a human donor with chronic lymphocytic leukemia. The CDR3 is CASRCDFLYF. The CDR3, as DNA: TGTGCAAGTCGCTGCGACTTCTTGTATTTT.